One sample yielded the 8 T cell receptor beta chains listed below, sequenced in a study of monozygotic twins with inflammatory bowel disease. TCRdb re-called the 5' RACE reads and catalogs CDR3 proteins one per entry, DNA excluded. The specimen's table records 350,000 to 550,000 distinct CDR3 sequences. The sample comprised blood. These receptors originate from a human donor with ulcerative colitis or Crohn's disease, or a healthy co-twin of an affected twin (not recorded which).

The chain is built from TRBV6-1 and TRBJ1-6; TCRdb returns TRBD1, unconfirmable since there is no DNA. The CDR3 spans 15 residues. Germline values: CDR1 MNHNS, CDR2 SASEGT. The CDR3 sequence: CASSLTGDNFSPLHF.

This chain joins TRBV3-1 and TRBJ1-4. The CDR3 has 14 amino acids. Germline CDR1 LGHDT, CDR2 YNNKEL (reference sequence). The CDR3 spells CASSPTGTNEKLFF. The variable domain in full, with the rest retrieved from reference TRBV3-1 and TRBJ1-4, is DTAVSQTPKYLVTQMGNDKSIKCEQNLGHDTMYWYKQDSKKFLKIMFSYNNKELIINETVPNRFSPKSPDKAHLNLHINSLELGDSAVYFCASSPTGTNEKLFFGSGTQLSVL.

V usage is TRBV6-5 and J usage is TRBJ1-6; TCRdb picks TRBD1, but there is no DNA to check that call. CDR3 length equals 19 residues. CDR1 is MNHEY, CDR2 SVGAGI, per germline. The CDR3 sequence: CASSYSPGTGAARNSPLHF.

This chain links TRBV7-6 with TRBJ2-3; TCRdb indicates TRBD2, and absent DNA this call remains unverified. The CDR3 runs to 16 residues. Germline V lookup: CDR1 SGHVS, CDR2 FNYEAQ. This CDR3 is CASSLAEERGTDTQYF.

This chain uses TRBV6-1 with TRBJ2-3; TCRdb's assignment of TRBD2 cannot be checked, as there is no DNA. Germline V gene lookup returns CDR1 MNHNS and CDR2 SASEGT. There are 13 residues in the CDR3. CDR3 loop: CASSSTSASTQYF.

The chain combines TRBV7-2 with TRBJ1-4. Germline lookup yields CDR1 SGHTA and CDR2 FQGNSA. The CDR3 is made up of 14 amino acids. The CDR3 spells CASRPPGGNEKLFF.

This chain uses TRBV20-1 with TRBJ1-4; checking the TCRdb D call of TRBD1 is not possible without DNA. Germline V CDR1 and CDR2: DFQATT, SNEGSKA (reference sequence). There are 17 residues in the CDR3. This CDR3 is CSARALSTGRGNEKLFF.

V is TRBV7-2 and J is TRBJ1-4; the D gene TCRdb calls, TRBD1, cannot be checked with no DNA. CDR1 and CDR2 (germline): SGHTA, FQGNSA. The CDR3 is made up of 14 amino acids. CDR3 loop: CASSFRADNEKLFF.